These 27 T cell receptor beta chains were sequenced from one sample in a study of T cell responses to AZD1222 COVID-19 vaccine. The assay was immunoSEQ multiplex PCR, and TCRdb's table has in-frame clones only and misses some. The table has 120,000 to 150,000 clones, roughly nine tenths seen once. The input for sequencing was peripheral blood, taken on day 0 of AZD1222 vaccination. The receptors stem from an adult in good health.

The chain carries TRBV5-4 and TRBJ2-1; 10 positions agree with TRBD2. The CDR3 consists of 17 residues. Germline CDR1 is SGHNT and CDR2 is YYREEE (reference sequence). V dropped 4 bases and J dropped 0; count of bases not matched to a gene: 7. CDR3 amino acids: CASSPGLAESSYNEQFF. Written as DNA, the CDR3 is TGTGCCAGCAGCCCAGGACTAGCGGAAAGCTCCTACAATGAGCAGTTCTTC.

This rearrangement joins TRBV7-3 to TRBJ2-3; possibly TRBD2 for D (5 bases). V lost 3 bases, J lost 6 bases, and 10 bases lay in between. The CDR3 extends over 13 amino acids. Germline loops: CDR1 SGHTA, CDR2 FQGTGA. The CDR3 is CASSLTREDTQYF. The DNA for the CDR3 is TGTGCCAGCAGCTTGACAAGGGAGGATACGCAGTATTTT.

The V gene is TRBV5-1, the J gene TRBJ1-1, with D unclear. Trimming cost V 4 bases and J 0 bases, with 7 bases left between them. CDR1 is SGHRS and CDR2 is YFSETQ in the germline V gene. The CDR3 runs to 13 residues. The CDR3 nucleotides read TGCGCCAGCAGCCCCTCCATGAACACTGAAGCTTTCTTT. The encoded protein is CASSPSMNTEAFF.

The chain recombines TRBV21-1 with TRBJ2-7; no DNA check was done on the table's D call, TRBD1. TRBV21-1 is assigned pseudogene status. This CDR3 contains 14 residues. The CDR3 loop is CASSPGQGGYEQYF. The CDR3 bases are TGTGCCAGCAGTCCGGGACAGGGTGGCTACGAGCAGTACTTC.

The chain is built from TRBV6-1 and TRBJ2-5; a possible D gene is TRBD2 (5 bases). Between the trimmed V and J ends, which lost 3 bases and 5 bases, there was a span of 10 bases. The CDR3 is made up of 13 amino acids. Germline V lookup: CDR1 MNHNS, CDR2 SASEGT. The CDR3, as DNA: TGTGCCAGCAGTGACCCCCCGGGGGAGACCCAGTACTTC. The encoded protein is CASSDPPGETQYF.

The chain has TRBV5-1 and TRBJ1-2; 11 nucleotides line up with TRBD1. Trimming removed 2 bases from V and 10 bases from J; junction bases left unmatched: 4. This CDR3 has 13 residues. Germline V CDR1 and CDR2: SGHRS, YFSETQ. The CDR3 region has the DNA TGCGCCAGCAGCTTCAGGGACAGGGGGTTCTACACCTTC. It encodes CASSFRDRGFYTF. The variable domain in full, completed from reference TRBV5-1 and TRBJ1-2, reads KAGVTQTPRYLIKTRGQQVTLSCSPISGHRSVSWYQQTPGQGLQFLFEYFSETQRNKGNFPGRFSGRQFSNSRSEMNVSTLELGDSALYLCASSFRDRGFYTFGSGTRLTVV.

The rearrangement links TRBV9 to TRBJ1-3; TRBD1 matches 7 bases. The trim removed 4 bases at V and 4 bases at J, leaving 8 bases unmatched. The CDR3 has 15 residues. From germline, CDR1 is SGDLS and CDR2 YYNGEE. The CDR3 DNA reads TGTGCCAGCAGCCGACAGGGTGGTACCGGAAACACCATATATTTT. It yields the protein CASSRQGGTGNTIYF.

CDR3 protein: CASSTGTSGSPTYEQYF. Here the CDR3 DNA reads TGTGCCAGCAGCACCGGGACTAGCGGGAGTCCTACTTACGAGCAGTACTTC. This chain uses TRBV9 with TRBJ2-7, with 14 bases aligning to TRBD2. Germline V gene sequence: CDR1 SGDLS, CDR2 YYNGEE. The CDR3 has 17 residues. With 4 bases clipped from V and 4 bases from J, the junction kept 10 bases outside the gene matches.

This sequence joins TRBV30 and TRBJ1-2; D is unresolved. CDR1 and CDR2 from the germline V gene are GTSNPN and SVGIG (reference sequence). CDR3 length: 13 residues. Trimming shortened V by 5 bases and J by 5 bases, and 15 bases separated the two germline ends. This CDR3 reads CAWADGAGYGYTF. CDR3 in DNA: TGTGCCTGGGCGGACGGCGCGGGGTATGGCTACACCTTC.

This chain uses TRBV6-5 with TRBJ2-2, with 10 bases identical to TRBD1. J was trimmed by 5 bases and V by 2 bases; bases with no gene match: 5. The CDR3 has 16 residues. In germline, CDR1 is MNHEY, CDR2 SVGAGI. The CDR3 protein is CASSYRKDRGTGELFF. CDR3 in DNA: TGTGCCAGCAGTTACCGTAAGGACAGGGGGACCGGGGAGCTGTTTTTT.

As regards this clone: Compared with germline, one end of the junction differs, possibly owing to a read error. The gene calls are TRBV29-1 and TRBJ2-4; D gene ambiguous. The CDR3 is made up of 11 amino acids. Germline V lookup: CDR1 SQVTM, CDR2 ANQGSEA. CDR3 DNA: TGCAGCGTAGAAGACACCTACATTCAGTACTTC. Translation: CSVEDTYIQYF.

The chain recombines TRBV15 with TRBJ2-3, with TRBD2 matching 9 bases. V shed 0 bases, J shed 5 bases, and the junction held 9 bases outside the gene matches. The CDR3 totals 17 residues. The germline V gene has CDR1 LNHNV and CDR2 YYDKDF (reference sequence). The CDR3 reads CATSRDLGGRGLDTQYF. CDR3 coding DNA: TGTGCCACCAGCAGAGATCTAGGCGGGAGGGGGTTAGATACGCAGTATTTT.

The J gene is TRBJ1-1, the V gene TRBV5-1; D is unresolved. The V and J ends lost 5 bases and 0 bases respectively, with 8 bases between them. The CDR3 totals 13 residues. Germline V gene data show CDR1 as SGHRS and CDR2 as YFSETQ. The CDR3 DNA is TGCGCCAGCAGGGAAACTATGAACACTGAAGCTTTCTTT. Translating it yields CASRETMNTEAFF.

Details on this clone: The same CDR3 is also encoded by other DNA sequences in this sample. The chain employs TRBV25-1 and TRBJ1-6; possible D gene TRBD1, 6 bases. The CDR3 consists of 14 residues. The germline V gene encodes CDR1 MGHDK and CDR2 SYGVNS. Trimming left V 2 bases short and J 7 bases short, with 9 bases between. The CDR3 DNA reads TGTGCCAGCAGTGAACAGGGGTTGAATTCACCCCTCCACTTT. Its translation: CASSEQGLNSPLHF.

CDR3 DNA: TGTGCCAGCAGTGATTTGACCGTTAAAGGAGCGGAAGCTTTCTTT. It encodes CASSDLTVKGAEAFF. V is TRBV28 and J is TRBJ1-1; D unclear. Per the germline V gene, CDR1 is MDHEN and CDR2 is SYDVKM. The CDR3 runs 15 residues. Trimming removed 5 bases from V and 8 bases from J, with 21 bases in between.

The rearrangement joins TRBV6-5 to TRBJ1-1; 9 positions match TRBD1. Germline V CDR1 and CDR2: MNHEY, SVGAGI. This CDR3 spans 16 amino acids. With 0 bases clipped from V and 1 base from J, the junction kept 3 bases outside the gene matches. DNA of the CDR3: TGTGCCAGCAGTTACTCGACAGGGGGGACGAACACTGAAGCTTTCTTT. Protein: CASSYSTGGTNTEAFF.

The rearrangement joins TRBV7-7 to TRBJ1-4; the D gene is possibly TRBD1 (6 bases). CDR3 length equals 13 residues. Germline CDR1 and CDR2: SSHAT and FNYEAQ (reference sequence). Trimming stripped 3 bases from V and 6 bases from J, with 8 bases between. The CDR3 nucleotides read TGTGCCAGCAGCTTGAACAGGGATGAAAAACTGTTTTTT. This translates into CASSLNRDEKLFF.

The chain links TRBV19 to TRBJ2-3, with 12 positions matching TRBD2. CDR3 size: 15 residues. CDR1 LNHDA and CDR2 SQIVND come from the germline V gene (reference sequence). The J segment lost 6 bases and the V segment lost 5 bases, leaving 6 bases of the junction unmatched. The CDR3 sequence: CASSVTSGSYDTQYF. The CDR3 nucleotides are TGTGCCAGTAGTGTGACTAGCGGGAGTTACGATACGCAGTATTTT.

This clone appeared once. The V call is TRBV20-1, the J call TRBJ2-7; D remains ambiguous. There are 12 residues in the CDR3. Germline V CDR1 and CDR2: DFQATT, SNEGSKA (reference sequence). V was pared by 3 bases and J by 1 base, with 7 bases between. The DNA for the CDR3 is TGCAGTGCTAGTGCCGGATCCTACGAGCAGTACTTC. It specifies CSASAGSYEQYF.

The chain uses TRBV7-9 and TRBJ2-2; the D gene is possibly TRBD2 (6 bases). This CDR3 is built from 15 residues. Looked up from germline, CDR1 is SEHNR and CDR2 is FQNEAQ (reference sequence). V shed 0 bases and J shed 1 base, with 6 bases lying between them. CDR3 amino acids: CASSLAGGNTGELFF. The CDR3 region has the DNA TGTGCCAGCAGCTTAGCCGGGGGGAACACCGGGGAGCTGTTTTTT.

The J gene is TRBJ1-3, the V gene TRBV30, with D maybe TRBD1 (6 bases). Germline V gene data show CDR1 as GTSNPN and CDR2 as SVGIG (reference sequence). CDR3 length equals 17 residues. V dropped 3 bases and J dropped 3 bases, with 21 bases sitting between them. CDR3 in DNA: TGTGCCTGGAGAAGGTGGACTACAGGGAAAGGTGGAAACACCATATATTTT. Amino acid sequence: CAWRRWTTGKGGNTIYF.

The chain carries TRBV10-3 and TRBJ1-5, with D perhaps TRBD1 (5 bases). Germline CDR1 is ENHRY and CDR2 is SYGVKD. This CDR3 comprises 12 residues. V lost 8 bases and J 4 bases, leaving 9 bases between the germline ends. The CDR3 region is CAIGTENQPQHF. In nucleotides, the CDR3 is TGTGCCATCGGGACGGAAAATCAGCCCCAGCATTTT.

The chain uses TRBV11-1 and TRBJ2-1, with D possibly being TRBD2 (6 bases). V was clipped by 3 bases and J by 4 bases, with 13 bases between them. The CDR3 sequence is 15 residues long. Germline CDR1 SGHAT, CDR2 FQDESV (reference sequence). CDR3 sequence: CASSFEGSGYNEQFF. CDR3 DNA sequence: TGTGCCAGCAGCTTTGAAGGGAGCGGGTACAATGAGCAGTTCTTC. The variable domain in full, with the rest retrieved from reference TRBV11-1 and TRBJ2-1, is EAEVAQSPRYKITEKSQAVAFWCDPISGHATLYWYRQILGQGPELLVQFQDESVVDDSQLPKDRFSAERLKGVDSTLKIQPAELGDSAMYLCASSFEGSGYNEQFFGPGTRLTVL.

J is TRBJ2-1 and V is TRBV7-9; D perhaps matches TRBD2 (6 bases). The CDR3 sequence is 15 residues long. Deletions cut 1 base from V and 6 bases from J, with 13 bases between. Germline-derived CDR1 and CDR2 are SEHNR and FQNEAQ (reference sequence). The CDR3 spells CASSLVQDYRNEQFF. The CDR3 region has the DNA TGTGCCAGCAGCTTAGTACAGGACTATCGCAATGAGCAGTTCTTC.

The chain carries TRBV7-2 and TRBJ2-3; possible D gene TRBD2, 6 bases. This CDR3 is built from 12 residues. Germline assignment: CDR1 SGHTA and CDR2 FQGNSA. Trimming shortened V by 1 base and J by 11 bases, and 10 bases separated the two germline ends. The CDR3: CASSLEDYEQYF. The DNA for the CDR3 is TGTGCCAGCAGCTTAGAGGACTATGAGCAGTATTTT.

This clone showed up just once. The chain recombines TRBV11-3 with TRBJ1-1; D is unresolved. V was shortened by 3 bases and J by 8 bases, with 13 bases between the two germline ends. CDR3 length: 13 residues. The germline V gene has CDR1 SGHNT and CDR2 YENEEA. The CDR3, as DNA: TGTGCCAGCAGCTTCCTGGCCGACCGGGAAGCTTTCTTT. Protein product: CASSFLADREAFF.

The DNA for the CDR3 is TGTGCCAGCAGTACGGCCGCAGATCAGCCCCAGCATTTT. Protein: CASSTAADQPQHF. The J gene is TRBJ1-5, the V gene TRBV12-3 or TRBV12-4, with D unresolved. The CDR3 covers 13 residues. V lost 5 bases and J lost 5, with 10 bases in between.